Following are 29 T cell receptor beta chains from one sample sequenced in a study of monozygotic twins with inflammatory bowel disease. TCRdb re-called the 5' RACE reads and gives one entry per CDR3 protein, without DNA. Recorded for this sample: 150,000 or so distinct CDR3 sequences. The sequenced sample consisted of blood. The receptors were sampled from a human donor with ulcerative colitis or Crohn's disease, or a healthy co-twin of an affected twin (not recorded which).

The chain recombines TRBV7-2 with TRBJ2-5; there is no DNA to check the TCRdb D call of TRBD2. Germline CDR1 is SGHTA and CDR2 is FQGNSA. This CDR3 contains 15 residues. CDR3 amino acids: CASTLDAGGEETQYF.

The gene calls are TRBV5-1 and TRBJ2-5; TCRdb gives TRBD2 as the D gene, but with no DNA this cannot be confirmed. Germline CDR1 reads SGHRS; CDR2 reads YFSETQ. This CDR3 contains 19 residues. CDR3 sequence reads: CASSLAVGPTSGSEETQYF.

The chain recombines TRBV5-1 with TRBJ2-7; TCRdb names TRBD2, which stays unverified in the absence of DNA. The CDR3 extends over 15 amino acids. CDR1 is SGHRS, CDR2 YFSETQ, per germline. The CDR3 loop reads CASSLEASGAYEQYF. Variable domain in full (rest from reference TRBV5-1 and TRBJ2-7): KAGVTQTPRYLIKTRGQQVTLSCSPISGHRSVSWYQQTPGQGLQFLFEYFSETQRNKGNFPGRFSGRQFSNSRSEMNVSTLELGDSALYLCASSLEASGAYEQYFGPGTRLTVT.

The CDR3 reads CASSFWQGVGQPQHF. V and J are TRBV28 and TRBJ1-5; absent DNA, TCRdb's TRBD1 call cannot be checked. Per the germline V gene, CDR1 is MDHEN and CDR2 is SYDVKM. This CDR3 contains 15 residues.

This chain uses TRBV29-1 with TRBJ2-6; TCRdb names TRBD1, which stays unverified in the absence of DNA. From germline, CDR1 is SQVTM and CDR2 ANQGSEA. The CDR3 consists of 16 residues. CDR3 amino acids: CSVIGVAGSGANVLTF.

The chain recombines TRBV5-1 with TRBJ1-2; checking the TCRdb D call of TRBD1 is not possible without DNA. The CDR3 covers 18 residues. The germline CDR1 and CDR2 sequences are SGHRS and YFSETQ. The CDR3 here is CASSPDLWTGQLGYGYTF.

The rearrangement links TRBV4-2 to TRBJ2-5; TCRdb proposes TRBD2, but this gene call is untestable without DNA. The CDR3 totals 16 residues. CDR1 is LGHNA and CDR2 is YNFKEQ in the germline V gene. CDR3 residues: CASSQDLRRGPETQYF.

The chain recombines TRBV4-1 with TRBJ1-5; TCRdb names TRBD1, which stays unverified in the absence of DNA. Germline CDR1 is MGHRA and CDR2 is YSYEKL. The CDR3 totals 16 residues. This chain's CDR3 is CASSQPGTGGDQPQHF.

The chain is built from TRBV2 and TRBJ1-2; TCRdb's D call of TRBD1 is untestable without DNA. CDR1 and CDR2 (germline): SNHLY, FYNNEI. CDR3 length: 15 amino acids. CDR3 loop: CASSETRGPGVGYTF.

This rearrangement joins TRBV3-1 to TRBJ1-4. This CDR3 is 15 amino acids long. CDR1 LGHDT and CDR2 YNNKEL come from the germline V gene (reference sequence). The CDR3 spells CASSLNSATNEKLFF.

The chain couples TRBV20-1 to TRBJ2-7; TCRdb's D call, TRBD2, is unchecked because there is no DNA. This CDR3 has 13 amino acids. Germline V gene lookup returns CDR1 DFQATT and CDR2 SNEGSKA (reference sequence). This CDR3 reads CSVPAGGTYEQYF.

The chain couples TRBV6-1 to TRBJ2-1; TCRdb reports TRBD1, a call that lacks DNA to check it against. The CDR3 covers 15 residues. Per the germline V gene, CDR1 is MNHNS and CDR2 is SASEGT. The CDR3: CASRGAAEFYNEQFF.

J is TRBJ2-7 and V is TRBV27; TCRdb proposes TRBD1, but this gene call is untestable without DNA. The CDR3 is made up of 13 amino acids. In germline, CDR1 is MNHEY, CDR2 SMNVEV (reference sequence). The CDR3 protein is CTSRGVATYEQYF.

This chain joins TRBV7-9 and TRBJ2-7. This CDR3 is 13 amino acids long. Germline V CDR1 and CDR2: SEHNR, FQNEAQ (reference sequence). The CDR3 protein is CASSSGSSYEQYF.

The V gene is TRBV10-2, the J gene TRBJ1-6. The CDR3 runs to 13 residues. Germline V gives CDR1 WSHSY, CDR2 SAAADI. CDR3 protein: CASSAEYNSPLHF.

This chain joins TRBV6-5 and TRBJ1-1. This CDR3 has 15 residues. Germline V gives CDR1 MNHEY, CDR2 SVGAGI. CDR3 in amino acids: CASSYSGGYNTEAFF.

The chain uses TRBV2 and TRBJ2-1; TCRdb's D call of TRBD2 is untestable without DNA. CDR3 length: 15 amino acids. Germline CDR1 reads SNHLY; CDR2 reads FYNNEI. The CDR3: CASSPSGTRTNEQFF.

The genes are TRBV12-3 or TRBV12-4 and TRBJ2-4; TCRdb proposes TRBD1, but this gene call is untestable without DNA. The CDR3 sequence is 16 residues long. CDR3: CASTPGQGIAKNIQYF.

CDR3 protein: CASSFGTPNTGELFF. The chain carries TRBV19 and TRBJ2-2; TCRdb's D gene call, TRBD1, goes unchecked for lack of DNA. Germline-derived CDR1 and CDR2 are LNHDA and SQIVND (reference sequence). The CDR3 extends over 15 amino acids.

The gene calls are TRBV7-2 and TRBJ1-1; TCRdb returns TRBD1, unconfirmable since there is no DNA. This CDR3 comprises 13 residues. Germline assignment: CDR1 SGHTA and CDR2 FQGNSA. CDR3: CASSYQGNTEAFF.

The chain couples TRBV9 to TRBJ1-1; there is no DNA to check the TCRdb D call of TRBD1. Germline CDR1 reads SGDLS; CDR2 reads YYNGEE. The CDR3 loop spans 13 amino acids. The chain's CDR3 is CASSVVGGGEAFF.

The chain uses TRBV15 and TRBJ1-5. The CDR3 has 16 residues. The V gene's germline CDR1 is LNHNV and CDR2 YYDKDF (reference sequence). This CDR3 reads CATSREGRDLNQPQHF.

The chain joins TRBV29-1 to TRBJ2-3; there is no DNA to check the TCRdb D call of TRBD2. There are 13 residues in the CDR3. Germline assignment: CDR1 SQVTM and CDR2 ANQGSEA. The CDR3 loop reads CSVGVAGAHTQYF.

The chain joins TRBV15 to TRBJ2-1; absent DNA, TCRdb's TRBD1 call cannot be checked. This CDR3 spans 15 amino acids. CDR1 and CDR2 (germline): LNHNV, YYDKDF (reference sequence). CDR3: CATSRSPRANNEQFF.

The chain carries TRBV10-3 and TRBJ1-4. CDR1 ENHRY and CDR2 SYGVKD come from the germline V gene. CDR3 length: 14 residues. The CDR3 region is CAIRPEHGNEKLFF.

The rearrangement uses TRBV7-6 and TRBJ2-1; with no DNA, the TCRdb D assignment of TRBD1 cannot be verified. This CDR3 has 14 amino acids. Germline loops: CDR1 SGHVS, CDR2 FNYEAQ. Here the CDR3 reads CASSLGGMYNEQFF.

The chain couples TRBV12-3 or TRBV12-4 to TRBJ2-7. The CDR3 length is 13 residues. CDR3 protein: CASRMTDLYEQYF.

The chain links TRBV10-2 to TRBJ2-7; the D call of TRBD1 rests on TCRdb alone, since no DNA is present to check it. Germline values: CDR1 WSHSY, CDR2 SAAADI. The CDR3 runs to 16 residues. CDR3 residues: CASSEFSRDRSYEQYF.

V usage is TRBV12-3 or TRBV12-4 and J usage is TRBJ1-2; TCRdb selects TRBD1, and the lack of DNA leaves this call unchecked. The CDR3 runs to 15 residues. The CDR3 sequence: CASSSGRGLAYGYTF.